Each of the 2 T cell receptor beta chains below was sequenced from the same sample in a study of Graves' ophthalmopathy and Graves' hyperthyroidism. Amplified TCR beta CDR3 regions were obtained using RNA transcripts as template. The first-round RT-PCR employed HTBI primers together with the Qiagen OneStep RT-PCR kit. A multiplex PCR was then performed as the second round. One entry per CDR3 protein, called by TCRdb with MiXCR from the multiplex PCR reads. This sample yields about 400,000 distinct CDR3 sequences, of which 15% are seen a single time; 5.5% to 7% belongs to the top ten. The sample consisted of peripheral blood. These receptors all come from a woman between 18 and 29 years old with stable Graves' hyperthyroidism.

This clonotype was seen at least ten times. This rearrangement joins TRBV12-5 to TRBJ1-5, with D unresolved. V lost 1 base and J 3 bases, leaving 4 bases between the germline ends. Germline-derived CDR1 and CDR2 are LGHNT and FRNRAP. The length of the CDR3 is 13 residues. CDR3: CASGLGNNQPQHF. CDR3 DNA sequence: TGTGCTAGTGGTTTGGGGAACAATCAGCCCCAGCATTTT.

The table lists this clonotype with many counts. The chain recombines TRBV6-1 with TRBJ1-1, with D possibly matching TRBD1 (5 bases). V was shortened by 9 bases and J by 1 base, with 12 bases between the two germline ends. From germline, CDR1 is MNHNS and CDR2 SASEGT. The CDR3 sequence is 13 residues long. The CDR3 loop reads CASQGSTNTEAFF. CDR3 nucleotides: TGTGCCAGTCAGGGAAGCACGAACACTGAAGCTTTCTTT.